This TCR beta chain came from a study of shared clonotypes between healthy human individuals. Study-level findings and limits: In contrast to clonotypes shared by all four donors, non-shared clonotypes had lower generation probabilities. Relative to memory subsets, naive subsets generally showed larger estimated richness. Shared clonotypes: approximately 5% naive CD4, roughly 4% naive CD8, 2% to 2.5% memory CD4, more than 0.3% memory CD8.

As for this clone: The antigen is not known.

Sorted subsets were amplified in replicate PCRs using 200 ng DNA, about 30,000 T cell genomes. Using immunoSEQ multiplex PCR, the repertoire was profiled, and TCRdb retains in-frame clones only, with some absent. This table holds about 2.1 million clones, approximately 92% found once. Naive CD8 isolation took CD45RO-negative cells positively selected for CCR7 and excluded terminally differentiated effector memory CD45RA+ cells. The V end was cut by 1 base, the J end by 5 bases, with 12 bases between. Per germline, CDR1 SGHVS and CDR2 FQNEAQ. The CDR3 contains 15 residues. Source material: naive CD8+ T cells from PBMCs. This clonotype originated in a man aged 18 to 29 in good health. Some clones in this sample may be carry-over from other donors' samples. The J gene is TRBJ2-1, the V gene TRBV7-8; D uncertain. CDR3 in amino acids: CASSLDRGRDNEQFF. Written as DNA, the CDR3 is TGTGCCAGCAGCTTAGACAGAGGTCGGGACAATGAGCAGTTCTTC.